This is a list of T cell receptor beta chains from one sample in a study of OX40 agonist ivuxolimab in advanced cancers. Libraries were prepared by immunoSEQ multiplex PCR; TCRdb keeps only in-frame clonotypes and omits some of them. The data contain roughly 30,000 clones, 80% to 85% of them singletons. This sample comprised CD4+ or CD8+ T cells sorted from blood, obtained in a trial of the OX40 agonist ivuxolimab. These receptors were taken from an adult with an advanced solid tumor such as melanoma, head and neck, liver or kidney cancer. Both conserved end residues are trimmed from each CDR3. Each record gives: J gene, clone size, V gene, CDR3 protein. Size tells how often a clone was seen (once, few, many) or the class of an expanded clone, and some rows leave it out.

>TRBJ2-7|few|TRBV6-5
ASSYARAVEQY
>TRBJ2-3|NA|TRBV30
AWSVPETGSDTQY
>TRBJ2-7|NA|TRBV11-2
ASSQWGVTSYEQY
>TRBJ2-7|NA|TRBV7-6
ASSLGVAGEQY
>TRBJ2-3|NA|TRBV2
ASSGDSSDTQY
>TRBJ1-3|NA|TRBV9
ASSYSGSGNTIY
>TRBJ1-2|NA|TRBV11-2
ASSLAGGNYGYT
>TRBJ2-7|NA|TRBV2
ASRGPQTGIYEQY
>TRBJ1-5|NA|TRBV9
ASSVGARGDQPQH
>TRBJ2-2|NA|TRBV27
ASSLSPTGELF
>TRBJ2-7|NA|TRBV7-3
ASSLAGGLADEQY
>TRBJ1-5|NA|TRBV5-1
ASSHGFLGQGEPQH
>TRBJ2-3|few|TRBV6-4
ASSDSPGAGGQDTQY
>TRBJ2-7|medium-sized|TRBV29-1
SVDDRSSYEQY
>TRBJ2-7|NA|TRBV27
ASSLVAGNYEQY
>TRBJ2-2|few|TRBV19
ASSAEQRGLGELF
>TRBJ2-2|NA|TRBV9
ASSVAYTSGNTGELF
>TRBJ2-3|NA|TRBV9
ASSPNRWLAGGTDTQY
>TRBJ2-2|NA|TRBV9
ASSVGTSGVGELF
>TRBJ2-1|NA|TRBV13
ASSLGEGTSVEEDYNEQF
>TRBJ2-2|NA|TRBV9
ASSGRGTGELF
>TRBJ1-2|NA|TRBV29-1
SVQLVGTGGYGYT
>TRBJ1-4|NA|TRBV5-6
ASSLLATNEKLF
>TRBJ1-5|NA|TRBV27
ASSSDRNQPQH
>TRBJ2-5|NA|TRBV9
ASSGWTGETQY
>TRBJ2-1|NA|TRBV7-7
ASNASPRDEQF
>TRBJ2-1|NA|TRBV12-5
ASGLWGGGMYNEQF
>TRBJ2-3|NA|TRBV2
ASSANSGSYSTDTQY
>TRBJ2-3|NA|TRBV7-9
ASSPVVGGGDTQY
>TRBJ2-2|NA|TRBV7-2
ASSWDFEPGELF
>TRBJ2-1|NA|TRBV7-9
ASSTRLAAWNEQF
>TRBJ2-2|NA|TRBV6-5
ASSYTGLTNTGELF